The 30 T cell receptor beta chains listed next were all sequenced from one sample in a study of T cells in Graves' hyperthyroidism and ophthalmopathy. Amplification of TCR beta CDR3 regions used RNA as the template. Primed by the HTBI set, a first-round RT-PCR was run on the TCR CDR3. From the multiplex PCR reads, TCRdb called clonotypes with MiXCR, one entry per CDR3 protein. This table holds more than 300,000 distinct CDR3 sequences, roughly 15% found once. Sequenced: blood. The receptors come from a woman in her twenties or thirties with Graves' hyperthyroidism that later progressed to Graves' ophthalmopathy.

This clonotype was detected ten times or more. The V call is TRBV27, the J call TRBJ2-5; D perhaps matches TRBD2 (5 bases). The CDR3 is 14 residues long. Germline V gene data show CDR1 as MNHEY and CDR2 as SMNVEV (reference sequence). Trimming pared 2 bases from V and 7 bases from J, leaving 14 bases between. The CDR3: CASSLAGQEWTQYF. CDR3 DNA sequence: TGTGCCAGCAGTTTAGCGGGCCAGGAGTGGACCCAGTACTTC.

Ten or more counts support this clonotype. Germline and junction disagree at one end, which may indicate a read error. The rearrangement uses TRBV10-3 and TRBJ2-7, with 8 positions matching TRBD2. The CDR3 contains 16 residues. Germline V gene sequence: CDR1 ENHRY, CDR2 SYGVKD. This CDR3 is CAISESGTSVSDEQYF. The DNA for the CDR3 is TGTGCCATCAGTGAGTCTGGGACTAGTGTCTCCGACGAGCAGTACTTC.

With respect to this clonotype: Being one base from a much bigger clone, this may be a read error. This rearrangement joins TRBV5-1 to TRBJ2-2; TRBD1 aligns across 9 bases. CDR3 length: 19 residues. V shed 0 bases, J shed 3 bases, and the junction held 12 bases outside the gene matches. Germline V lookup: CDR1 SGHRS, CDR2 YFSETQ. CDR3 region: CASSLDGRTGTGYTGELFF. The DNA for the CDR3 is TGCGCCAGCAGCTTGGATGGACGAACCGGGACAGGGTACACCGGGGAGCTGTTTTTT.

V and J are TRBV20-1 and TRBJ2-3; the match to TRBD1 covers 9 bases. Germline V gives CDR1 DFQATT, CDR2 SNEGSKA (reference sequence). There are 13 residues in the CDR3. J lost 7 bases, V lost 6 bases, and 8 bases had no gene match. The chain's CDR3 is CSAPGTGTNTQYF. In DNA, the CDR3 is TGCAGTGCGCCCGGGACAGGGACAAATACGCAGTATTTT.

CDR3 sequence: CASSLGEYGSPLHF. In DNA form, the CDR3 reads TGTGCCAGCAGCTTGGGGGAGTACGGTTCACCCCTCCACTTT. The chain couples TRBV5-5 to TRBJ1-6; D is unclear. V gave up 0 bases and J gave up 9 bases, with 10 bases separating them. Germline assignment: CDR1 SGHKS and CDR2 YYEKEE (reference sequence). This CDR3 has 14 residues. Combining the CDR3 with reference TRBV5-5 and TRBJ1-6 gives the whole variable domain DAGVTQSPTHLIKTRGQQVTLRCSPISGHKSVSWYQQVLGQGPQFIFQYYEKEERGRGNFPDRFSARQFPNYSSELNVNALLLGDSALYLCASSLGEYGSPLHFGNGTRLTVT.

This clonotype was seen many times. The chain is built from TRBV15 and TRBJ1-1; D is ambiguous. The V and J ends lost 1 base and 8 bases respectively, with 5 bases between them. Looked up from germline, CDR1 is LNHNV and CDR2 is YYDKDF (reference sequence). The CDR3 has 11 residues. The CDR3 bases are TGTGCCACCAGCAGAGGAGGAGAAGCTTTCTTT. Encoded protein: CATSRGGEAFF. Full variable domain (remainder filled in from reference TRBV15 and TRBJ1-1): DAMVIQNPRYQVTQFGKPVTLSCSQTLNHNVMYWYQQKSSQAPKLLFHYYDKDFNNEADTPDNFQSRRPNTSFCFLDIRSPGLGDTAMYLCATSRGGEAFFGQGTRLTVV.

This clonotype appeared many times. The V call is TRBV12-3 or TRBV12-4, the J call TRBJ1-6; D possibly corresponds to TRBD1 (6 bases). With 5 bases removed from V and 0 bases from J, the gap between germline ends came to 11 bases. There are 16 residues in the CDR3. The CDR3, as DNA: TGTGCCAGCAGTCACGGACAGAACTCCTATAATTCACCCCTCCACTTT. It translates to CASSHGQNSYNSPLHF.

This clonotype was detected many times. V usage is TRBV4-1 and J usage is TRBJ2-5, with 8 bases that match TRBD2. The CDR3 loop spans 14 amino acids. Germline assignment: CDR1 MGHRA and CDR2 YSYEKL. J lost 2 bases, V lost 3 bases, and 2 bases had no gene match. The CDR3 sequence: CASSHLAGQETQYF. CDR3 nucleotides: TGCGCCAGCAGCCATCTAGCGGGTCAAGAGACCCAGTACTTC.

This clonotype was recorded many times. The chain joins TRBV20-1 to TRBJ2-7, with D perhaps TRBD1 (5 bases). Trimming removed 0 bases at V and 3 bases at J, with 18 bases between. CDR1 and CDR2 (germline): DFQATT, SNEGSKA (reference sequence). The CDR3 extends over 16 amino acids. CDR3 nucleotides: TGCAGTGCTAGAGATCAAGGACACTCCTATTTCTACGAGCAGTACTTC. Translating gives CSARDQGHSYFYEQYF.

This chain links TRBV20-1 with TRBJ2-7; a weak D match, TRBD2 (6 bases). This CDR3 is built from 14 residues. V was cut by 0 bases and J by 2 bases, with 11 bases left in between. The V gene's germline CDR1 is DFQATT and CDR2 SNEGSKA (reference sequence). CDR3 coding DNA: TGCAGTGCTAGAGATACGGGAGCGGCCTACGAGCAGTACTTC. Translating it yields CSARDTGAAYEQYF.

This clonotype was seen repeatedly, ten times or more. This chain links TRBV6-1 with TRBJ2-1; 10 nucleotides match TRBD2. Germline-derived CDR1 and CDR2 are MNHNS and SASEGT. There are 15 residues in the CDR3. V lost 1 base to trimming and J lost 6 bases; unmatched junction nucleotides: 3. CDR3 amino acids: CASSEEAGGSNEQFF. Here the CDR3 DNA reads TGTGCCAGCAGTGAAGAAGCGGGGGGGAGCAATGAGCAGTTCTTC.

This sequence joins TRBV2 and TRBJ1-2, with unresolved D. CDR3 size: 13 residues. The V gene lost 6 bases and the J gene lost 2 bases, with 10 bases spanning the gap. Looked up from germline, CDR1 is SNHLY and CDR2 is FYNNEI. This CDR3 is CASRRESNYGYTF. The CDR3 nucleotides read TGTGCCAGCAGGAGAGAGTCGAACTATGGCTACACCTTC.

The chain joins TRBV2 to TRBJ1-2; D is perhaps TRBD1 (6 bases). The CDR3 length is 13 residues. V lost 8 bases and J lost 7, with 17 bases in between. Per the germline V gene, CDR1 is SNHLY and CDR2 is FYNNEI. The CDR3 here is CASEGQRISGYTF. The CDR3 DNA sequence: TGTGCCAGCGAAGGACAGCGAATCTCTGGCTACACCTTC.

This clonotype has at least ten counts. The CDR3 protein is CASNRQGGNNEQFF. The CDR3 nucleotides read TGTGCCAGTAATCGACAGGGGGGTAACAATGAGCAGTTCTTC. The rearrangement joins TRBV19 to TRBJ2-1; the match to TRBD1 covers 9 bases. Germline assignment: CDR1 LNHDA and CDR2 SQIVND (reference sequence). The CDR3 has 14 amino acids. The junction had 6 bases not matched to a gene; V was cut back by 7 bases and J by 5 bases.

This clonotype was recorded many times. V is TRBV6-1 and J is TRBJ1-3; D possibly corresponds to TRBD1 (5 bases). CDR1 MNHNS and CDR2 SASEGT come from the germline V gene. The V end lost 4 bases, the J end lost 0 bases, and 16 bases lay between the germline ends. This CDR3 has 17 residues. The CDR3 DNA sequence: TGTGCCAGCAGTGTGGGGGGGGGACCAATCTCTGGAAACACCATATATTTT. It yields the protein CASSVGGGPISGNTIYF.

This clonotype was found a few times. CDR3 amino acids: CASSDGRGGNEQYF. The DNA of the CDR3 is TGCGCCAGCAGTGATGGGAGGGGGGGCAACGAGCAGTACTTC. This rearrangement joins TRBV10-1 to TRBJ2-7, with D possibly matching TRBD2 (7 bases). The CDR3 is 14 amino acids. V lost 3 bases and J 5 bases, leaving 14 bases between the germline ends. Per germline, CDR1 WNHNN and CDR2 SYGVQD (reference sequence).

This clonotype appeared a few times. Relative to the germline gene, one junction end is altered; a read error may explain this. The chain has TRBV18 and TRBJ2-3; D gene ambiguous. The CDR3 has 11 residues. Germline assignment: CDR1 KGHSH and CDR2 LQKENI. CDR3 coding DNA: TGTGCCAGCTCCACCGGAGATATGCAGTATTTT. Translation: CASSTGDMQYF.

The table lists this clonotype with many counts. V usage is TRBV28 and J usage is TRBJ2-5; D gene ambiguous. CDR3 size: 11 residues. Between the trimmed V and J ends, which lost 3 bases and 6 bases, there was a span of 5 bases. CDR1 and CDR2 (germline): MDHEN, SYDVKM. The CDR3 sequence: CASSFKQTQYF. The DNA of the CDR3 is TGTGCCAGCAGTTTTAAGCAGACCCAGTACTTC.

The chain uses TRBV4-1 and TRBJ2-3, with a tentative D call TRBD1 (5 bases). Germline V gene data show CDR1 as MGHRA and CDR2 as YSYEKL. This CDR3 has 13 residues. V lost 6 bases and J lost 5, with 12 bases in between. Here the CDR3 DNA reads TGCGCCAGCAGTTTTAGGGGAATAGATACGCAGTATTTT. The encoded protein is CASSFRGIDTQYF.

This clonotype was seen many times. This chain joins TRBV12-3 or TRBV12-4 and TRBJ2-7; tentative D call: TRBD1 (5 bases). The CDR3 loop spans 14 amino acids. The V and J ends lost 3 bases and 3 bases respectively, with 12 bases between them. The CDR3: CASSFRRGSYEQYF. The CDR3 DNA sequence: TGTGCCAGCAGTTTTCGAAGGGGAAGCTACGAGCAGTACTTC.

In this sample, this clonotype turned up many times. V is TRBV24-1 and J is TRBJ2-2; D is possibly TRBD1 (7 bases). The germline V gene has CDR1 KGHDR and CDR2 SFDVKD. CDR3 size: 20 residues. Trimming took off 4 bases at V and 5 bases at J, with 28 bases between the two ends. The CDR3 is CATSDHFQPGGLKFTGELFF. Here the CDR3 DNA reads TGTGCCACCAGTGACCACTTCCAACCAGGGGGGCTCAAGTTTACCGGGGAGCTGTTTTTT.

The chain links TRBV12-3 or TRBV12-4 to TRBJ2-1; D is uncertain. The CDR3 totals 11 residues. The V gene lost 4 bases and the J gene lost 8 bases, with 6 bases spanning the gap. The chain's CDR3 is CASSSWHEQFF. As DNA, the CDR3 is TGTGCCAGCAGTTCTTGGCATGAGCAGTTCTTC.

In its sample, this clonotype was seen many times. The chain has TRBV27 and TRBJ2-1; 10 nucleotides line up with TRBD2. Germline V gives CDR1 MNHEY, CDR2 SMNVEV (reference sequence). The CDR3 contains 19 residues. The V segment lost 5 bases and the J segment 0 bases; nucleotides outside the gene matches: 13. The CDR3 bases are TGTGCCAGCAGTCCCCGCGGTAGCGGGGGGTCGAGCTCCTACAATGAGCAGTTCTTC. Translated, it gives CASSPRGSGGSSSYNEQFF.

This clonotype was seen at least ten times. The rearrangement links TRBV9 to TRBJ1-2; D gene uncertain. CDR1 is SGDLS, CDR2 YYNGEE, per germline. The CDR3 covers 18 residues. Trimming shortened V by 0 bases and J by 8 bases, and 26 bases separated the two germline ends. The CDR3 nucleotides are TGTGCCAGCAGCGTAGTAGCCTCTTTAGGTAGCCCGACGAGGGGCTACACCTTC. Translated: CASSVVASLGSPTRGYTF.

The chain is built from TRBV27 and TRBJ2-1; 7 nucleotides agree with TRBD2. The CDR3 extends over 14 amino acids. CDR1 is MNHEY, CDR2 SMNVEV, per germline (reference sequence). The trim removed 3 bases at V and 8 bases at J, leaving 7 bases unmatched. Written as DNA, the CDR3 is TGTGCCAGCAGTTTCTCGCGGGAGAACCATGAGCAGTTCTTC. This gives the protein CASSFSRENHEQFF.

The chain couples TRBV5-1 to TRBJ2-5, with D possibly matching TRBD1 (5 bases). Looked up from germline, CDR1 is SGHRS and CDR2 is YFSETQ. This CDR3 has 18 residues. V was shortened by 3 bases and J by 5 bases, with 26 bases between the two germline ends. The CDR3 here is CASSWGPLAHQKGETQYF. The CDR3 DNA reads as TGCGCCAGCAGCTGGGGCCCGTTGGCGCACCAAAAGGGGGAGACCCAGTACTTC.

This clonotype has just a few counts. V and J are TRBV9 and TRBJ2-5, with 11 positions matching TRBD2. Germline-derived CDR1 and CDR2 are SGDLS and YYNGEE. J gave up 5 bases and V 4 bases, and 4 bases lay outside the gene matches. CDR3 length equals 14 residues. The CDR3 loop is CASSLLAGEETQYF. For the CDR3, the DNA is TGTGCCAGCAGCCTACTAGCGGGAGAGGAGACCCAGTACTTC. Supplemented by reference TRBV9 and TRBJ2-5, the full variable domain reads DSGVTQTPKHLITATGQRVTLRCSPRSGDLSVYWYQQSLDQGLQFLIQYYNGEERAKGNILERFSAQQFPDLHSELNLSSLELGDSALYFCASSLLAGEETQYFGPGTRLLVL.

In this sample, this clonotype turned up many times. The CDR3 region is CASSLPRTSGGSTDTQYF. For the CDR3, the DNA is TGTGCCAGCAGCTTACCGAGGACTAGCGGGGGCAGCACAGATACGCAGTATTTT. The chain has TRBV7-8 and TRBJ2-3; 13 nucleotides match TRBD2. CDR1 and CDR2 (germline): SGHVS, FQNEAQ. The J segment lost 0 bases and the V segment lost 2 bases, leaving 5 bases of the junction unmatched. The length of the CDR3 is 18 residues.

This clonotype was recorded many times. The chain uses TRBV27 and TRBJ2-1, with TRBD2 matching 13 bases. Germline CDR1 and CDR2: MNHEY and SMNVEV (reference sequence). CDR3 length equals 18 residues. V was pared by 0 bases and J by 0 bases, with 2 bases of the junction left unmatched. CDR3 protein: CASSLSGTSGVSYNEQFF. The CDR3 DNA reads as TGTGCCAGCAGTTTATCCGGGACTAGCGGGGTCTCCTACAATGAGCAGTTCTTC.

This clonotype was observed a few times. One base away lies a much larger clone, so this may be a sequencing read error. The chain links TRBV27 to TRBJ1-6; possibly TRBD1 for D (5 bases). The V and J ends lost 6 bases and 8 bases respectively, with 17 bases between them. This CDR3 spans 15 amino acids. The V gene's germline CDR1 is MNHEY and CDR2 SMNVEV (reference sequence). DNA for the CDR3: TGTGCCAGCAGGGCCCCGGGACGTTCAGATTCACCCCTCCACTTT. This gives the protein CASRAPGRSDSPLHF.